These 32 T cell receptor beta chains were sequenced from one sample in a study of somatic mutations in cytotoxic T cells in rheumatoid arthritis. Using immunoSEQ multiplex PCR, the repertoire was profiled, and TCRdb retains in-frame clones only, with some absent. Of 4,400 or so clones listed, 85% to 90% are singletons. The material sequenced was CD8+ T cells sorted from blood. The receptors shown here come from a woman aged 45-65 years with rheumatoid arthritis.

This chain connects TRBV7-3 to TRBJ1-1; D is unclear. CDR1 is SGHTA and CDR2 is FQGTGA in the germline V gene. With 1 base removed from V and 5 bases from J, the gap between germline ends came to 8 bases. This CDR3 comprises 13 residues. CDR3 residues: CASSLNVRTEAFF. CDR3 nucleotides: TGTGCCAGCAGCTTAAATGTCAGGACTGAAGCTTTCTTT.

The chain uses TRBV29-1 and TRBJ1-2; D possibly corresponds to TRBD1 (6 bases). This CDR3 region has 13 residues. V gave up 5 bases and J gave up 3 bases, with 13 bases separating them. Looked up from germline, CDR1 is SQVTM and CDR2 is ANQGSEA. The CDR3 DNA sequence: TGCAGCGTTTTCCAGGGGATATACTATGGCTACACCTTC. Translation: CSVFQGIYYGYTF.

The chain combines TRBV19 with TRBJ1-2; 9 bases map to TRBD1. CDR3 length: 15 residues. V gave up 5 bases and J gave up 8 bases; unmatched junction bases: 12. Germline CDR1 and CDR2: LNHDA and SQIVND (reference sequence). This CDR3 is CASSPSVTGGYGYTF. Here the CDR3 DNA reads TGTGCCAGTAGTCCTTCCGTGACAGGGGGGTACGGCTACACCTTC.

A word on this clone: Other DNA sequences in the same sample also yield this CDR3. The genes are TRBV6-4 and TRBJ2-3; 7 bases line up with TRBD2. The germline V gene encodes CDR1 MRHNA and CDR2 SNTAGT. Trimming removed 3 bases from V and 2 bases from J; junction bases left unmatched: 8. The CDR3 runs 16 residues. The CDR3 loop reads CASSETGGLITDTQYF. Here the CDR3 DNA reads TGTGCCAGCAGTGAAACGGGGGGACTAATCACAGATACGCAGTATTTT.

The CDR3 region has the DNA TGTGCCAGCAGCCAAGTACAGGGGTCCTACGAGCAGTACTTC. This sequence encodes CASSQVQGSYEQYF. The V and J genes are TRBV14 and TRBJ2-7, with 7 bases fitting TRBD1. The J segment lost 1 base and the V segment lost 1 base, leaving 1 base of the junction unmatched. The CDR3 has 14 amino acids. Germline CDR1 SGHDN, CDR2 FVKESK.

The rearrangement joins TRBV9 to TRBJ2-7, with D maybe TRBD1 (6 bases). Germline assignment: CDR1 SGDLS and CDR2 YYNGEE. The V end lost 0 bases, the J end lost 0 bases, and 10 bases lay between the germline ends. This CDR3 spans 15 amino acids. CDR3 residues: CASSVEKGGSYEQYF. The CDR3 nucleotides are TGTGCCAGCAGCGTAGAGAAAGGGGGCTCCTACGAGCAGTACTTC. Supplemented by reference TRBV9 and TRBJ2-7, the full variable domain reads DSGVTQTPKHLITATGQRVTLRCSPRSGDLSVYWYQQSLDQGLQFLIQYYNGEERAKGNILERFSAQQFPDLHSELNLSSLELGDSALYFCASSVEKGGSYEQYFGPGTRLTVT.

The chain carries TRBV5-5 and TRBJ2-3; TRBD2 aligns across 11 bases. V was pared by 4 bases and J by 2 bases, with 6 bases of the junction left unmatched. Germline V CDR1 and CDR2: SGHKS, YYEKEE (reference sequence). This CDR3 has 16 residues. CDR3 amino acids: CASSLRLAGPTDTQYF. The CDR3 nucleotides read TGTGCCAGCAGCCTTCGACTAGCGGGGCCCACAGATACGCAGTATTTT.

This chain connects TRBV7-9 to TRBJ2-3; TRBD2 matches at 12 bases. J lost 6 bases, V lost 4 bases, and 11 bases had no gene match. Germline CDR1 is SEHNR and CDR2 is FQNEAQ (reference sequence). CDR3 length: 17 residues. CDR3 nucleotide sequence: TGTGCCAGCAGCTCATCGGGACTAGCGGGCCCAATGGATACGCAGTATTTT. It encodes CASSSSGLAGPMDTQYF.

This clone has a single count. The chain joins TRBV7-8 to TRBJ2-7; tentatively, D is TRBD1 (5 bases). Germline CDR1 and CDR2: SGHVS and FQNEAQ. Trimming removed 3 bases from V and 4 bases from J, with 16 bases in between. The CDR3 is 15 residues long. CDR3 in amino acids: CASSLHQGPTYEQYF. CDR3 nucleotides: TGTGCCAGCAGCTTGCACCAGGGCCCGACTTACGAGCAGTACTTC.

The gene calls are TRBV5-1 and TRBJ1-1; D is perhaps TRBD1 (5 bases). This CDR3 has 14 amino acids. Germline assignment: CDR1 SGHRS and CDR2 YFSETQ. Trimming removed 0 bases at V and 4 bases at J, with 10 bases between. CDR3 in DNA: TGCGCCAGCAGCTTGGGCAGGGTTGCCACTGAAGCTTTCTTT. It codes for CASSLGRVATEAFF. Drawing the rest from reference TRBV5-1 and TRBJ1-1, the complete variable domain is KAGVTQTPRYLIKTRGQQVTLSCSPISGHRSVSWYQQTPGQGLQFLFEYFSETQRNKGNFPGRFSGRQFSNSRSEMNVSTLELGDSALYLCASSLGRVATEAFFGQGTRLTVV.

The chain couples TRBV6-1 to TRBJ2-7, with D unresolved. The CDR3 loop spans 13 amino acids. Between the trimmed V and J ends, which lost 1 base and 0 bases, there was a span of 4 bases. Germline CDR1 reads MNHNS; CDR2 reads SASEGT. CDR3 region: CASSEGYSYEQYF. The CDR3 DNA is TGTGCCAGCAGTGAAGGCTACTCCTACGAGCAGTACTTC.

J is TRBJ1-2 and V is TRBV19; D not resolved. CDR1 is LNHDA and CDR2 is SQIVND in the germline V gene (reference sequence). This CDR3 spans 15 amino acids. Trimming took off 0 bases at V and 5 bases at J, with 13 bases between the two ends. The CDR3 DNA sequence: TGTGCCAGTAGTATAGAGAGTTACTACTCATATGGCTACACCTTC. This translates into CASSIESYYSYGYTF.

This clone rates as large (0.1 to 1%). The chain uses TRBV10-3 and TRBJ2-1, with 8 bases fitting TRBD1. Germline CDR1 ENHRY, CDR2 SYGVKD. The CDR3 has 19 residues. The J segment lost 1 base and the V segment lost 5 bases, leaving 16 bases of the junction unmatched. The chain's CDR3 is CAISYLRGPVLASYNEQFF. Written as DNA, the CDR3 is TGTGCCATCAGTTACCTCAGGGGGCCGGTATTGGCTTCCTACAATGAGCAGTTCTTC.

This clone was seen more than once but under ten times. The CDR3 sequence is CATSRDGTETTETQYF. The CDR3 nucleotides are TGTGCCACCAGCAGAGATGGGACAGAAACTACAGAGACCCAGTACTTC. The V gene is TRBV15, the J gene TRBJ2-5; 7 nucleotides line up with TRBD1. The germline CDR1 and CDR2 sequences are LNHNV and YYDKDF (reference sequence). V trimming: 0 bases; J trimming: 4 bases; junction bases outside the gene matches: 8. The CDR3 runs 16 residues.

The CDR3 DNA sequence: TGCGCCAGCAGCGAACACAGTAGCAATCAGCCCCAGCATTTT. This translates into CASSEHSSNQPQHF. The V call is TRBV5-1, the J call TRBJ1-5; no clear D gene. The germline gives CDR1 SGHRS, CDR2 YFSETQ. There are 14 residues in the CDR3. The V end was cut by 4 bases, the J end by 0 bases, with 8 bases between.

J is TRBJ1-2 and V is TRBV5-8; maybe TRBD1 (6 bases). Germline CDR1 SGHTS, CDR2 YDEGEE. The length of the CDR3 is 14 residues. V lost 2 bases and J 3 bases, leaving 11 bases between the germline ends. CDR3 loop: CASSFSQGYYGYTF. CDR3 sequence (DNA): TGTGCCAGCAGCTTTAGTCAGGGGTACTATGGCTACACCTTC.

As regards this clone: The identical CDR3 is also encoded by other nucleotide sequences in the sample. V gene TRBV7-9 combines with J gene TRBJ1-5, with D hard to call. Trimming pared 1 base from V and 0 bases from J, leaving 4 bases between. The CDR3 has 14 amino acids. Germline V gives CDR1 SEHNR, CDR2 FQNEAQ (reference sequence). For the CDR3, the DNA is TGTGCCAGCAGCTTAGGGGCTAGCAATCAGCCCCAGCATTTT. It yields the protein CASSLGASNQPQHF.

V usage is TRBV5-4 and J usage is TRBJ1-2; 9 bases are a match to TRBD1. The V segment lost 3 bases and the J segment 2 bases; nucleotides outside the gene matches: 5. The CDR3 runs to 15 residues. CDR1 and CDR2 (germline): SGHNT, YYREEE (reference sequence). The chain's CDR3 is CASSSYRGQNYGYTF. In nucleotides, the CDR3 is TGTGCCAGCAGCTCCTACAGGGGGCAGAACTATGGCTACACCTTC.

This clone was counted between two and nine times. The J gene is TRBJ1-2, the V gene TRBV5-1; 7 bases agree with TRBD1. J lost 6 bases, V lost 0 bases, and 14 bases had no gene match. CDR3 length: 17 amino acids. The germline V gene has CDR1 SGHRS and CDR2 YFSETQ. The CDR3 DNA reads TGCGCCAGCAGCTTGGGGGGGACAGATTTATCGTGGGATGGCTACACCTTC. Translated, it gives CASSLGGTDLSWDGYTF.

This clone occurred once. The chain combines TRBV11-1 with TRBJ2-7; 9 nucleotides match TRBD1. V shed 2 bases and J 5 bases; nucleotides not matched to a gene: 10. CDR1 and CDR2 from the germline V gene are SGHAT and FQDESV (reference sequence). CDR3 length: 16 amino acids. The CDR3 nucleotides are TGTGCCAGCAGCTTATTTACCGGGACAGGGTCCCACGAGCAGTACTTC. Translating gives CASSLFTGTGSHEQYF.

This clone appeared a single time. In nucleotides, the CDR3 is TGTGCCATCAGTGATCCCGGGGGGGATTTAAATGAGCAGTTCTTC. It translates to CAISDPGGDLNEQFF. The J gene is TRBJ2-1, the V gene TRBV10-3, with TRBD2 matching 8 bases. The ends lost 3 bases at V and 7 bases at J; junction bases unmatched: 8. This CDR3 has 15 residues. Germline V gene data show CDR1 as ENHRY and CDR2 as SYGVKD.

This clone was recorded only once. V gene TRBV19 combines with J gene TRBJ2-1, with no clear D. Germline V gene data show CDR1 as LNHDA and CDR2 as SQIVND (reference sequence). This CDR3 contains 13 residues. The V end lost 3 bases, the J end lost 6 bases, and 9 bases lay between the germline ends. CDR3 sequence: CASSMARLNEQFF. The CDR3 DNA reads TGTGCCAGTAGTATGGCTCGACTCAATGAGCAGTTCTTC.

V usage is TRBV19 and J usage is TRBJ2-7; D might be TRBD2 (6 bases). V gave up 2 bases and J gave up 0 bases, with 11 bases separating them. The CDR3 is made up of 15 amino acids. The V gene's germline CDR1 is LNHDA and CDR2 SQIVND (reference sequence). The chain's CDR3 is CASSIKGLSSYEQYF. CDR3 DNA sequence: TGTGCCAGTAGTATAAAGGGACTGAGCTCCTACGAGCAGTACTTC.

This chain connects TRBV6-6 to TRBJ2-3; 13 bases match TRBD2. Trimming at V came to 5 bases and at J to 5 bases, leaving 4 bases not matched to a gene. The germline CDR1 and CDR2 sequences are MNHNY and SVGAGI (reference sequence). This CDR3 comprises 15 residues. CDR3 in DNA: TGTGCCAGCAGTAGGACTAGCGGGGGAGGAGATACGCAGTATTTT. Its protein product is CASSRTSGGGDTQYF.

This chain joins TRBV27 and TRBJ2-7; 9 bases line up with TRBD2. CDR1 and CDR2 from the germline V gene are MNHEY and SMNVEV (reference sequence). J gave up 2 bases and V 4 bases, and 6 bases lay outside the gene matches. The CDR3 has 15 amino acids. CDR3 bases: TGTGCCAGCAGTTGGGGCGGCGGGGGGGCCTACGAGCAGTACTTC. Protein product: CASSWGGGGAYEQYF.

CDR3 nucleotide sequence: TGTGCCAGCAGTTCGGCGGGTCGCTACGAGCAGTACTTC. This sequence encodes CASSSAGRYEQYF. The V and J genes are TRBV25-1 and TRBJ2-7; TRBD2 is a possible D gene (5 bases). The CDR3 totals 13 residues. CDR1 and CDR2 (germline): MGHDK, SYGVNS. V was pared by 5 bases and J by 3 bases, with 11 bases between.

The gene calls are TRBV7-9 and TRBJ2-5; tentative D call: TRBD2 (6 bases). V dropped 2 bases and J dropped 4 bases, with 11 bases sitting between them. The length of the CDR3 is 14 residues. Germline loops: CDR1 SEHNR, CDR2 FQNEAQ (reference sequence). In nucleotides, the CDR3 is TGTGCCAGCAGCTTATTGACTAGTGGAGAGACCCAGTACTTC. Translating gives CASSLLTSGETQYF. The full variable domain, completed using reference TRBV7-9 and TRBJ2-5, is DTGVSQNPRHKITKRGQNVTFRCDPISEHNRLYWYRQTLGQGPEFLTYFQNEAQLEKSRLLSDRFSAERPKGSFSTLEIQRTEQGDSAMYLCASSLLTSGETQYFGPGTRLLVL.

The chain carries TRBV4-2 and TRBJ2-1; D is uncertain. CDR3 length: 12 residues. In germline, CDR1 is LGHNA, CDR2 YNFKEQ. Trimming took 5 bases from V and 8 from J, leaving 10 bases between them. The CDR3, as DNA: TGTGCCAGCAGCTACAATCCCGATGAGCAGTTCTTC. This encodes CASSYNPDEQFF.

The sample holds one count of this clone. As DNA, the CDR3 is TGTGCCAGCAGTCGCGACGGAGCGGAGAAAGAGACCCAGTACTTC. Protein sequence: CASSRDGAEKETQYF. The V gene is TRBV6-5, the J gene TRBJ2-5; D might be TRBD2 (5 bases). The CDR3 sequence is 15 residues long. Per germline, CDR1 MNHEY and CDR2 SVGAGI. V was shortened by 5 bases and J by 3 bases, with 16 bases between the two germline ends.

The chain uses TRBV2 and TRBJ1-1; 7 bases align to TRBD1. The V segment lost 1 base and the J segment 4 bases; nucleotides outside the gene matches: 6. Per the germline V gene, CDR1 is SNHLY and CDR2 is FYNNEI. This CDR3 has 15 amino acids. CDR3: CASSEEGARGTEAFF. The DNA of the CDR3 is TGTGCCAGCAGTGAAGAGGGGGCGCGCGGCACTGAAGCTTTCTTT.

Written as DNA, the CDR3 is TGCGCCAGCGGCTACAGACTAGCGGGGGGGCTTTACGAGCAGTACTTC. The encoded protein is CASGYRLAGGLYEQYF. The chain has TRBV5-1 and TRBJ2-7; the match to TRBD2 covers 14 bases. The CDR3 runs to 16 residues. V gave up 7 bases and J gave up 4 bases; unmatched junction bases: 10. Germline V gene sequence: CDR1 SGHRS, CDR2 YFSETQ.

The rearrangement joins TRBV11-2 to TRBJ1-2, with D possibly matching TRBD1 (6 bases). Trimming pared 0 bases from V and 2 bases from J, leaving 16 bases between. CDR1 is SGHAT and CDR2 is FQNNGV in the germline V gene. CDR3 length: 17 residues. The CDR3 DNA is TGTGCCAGCAGCTTAGACAACCCCGGGACAACCAACTATGGCTACACCTTC. Protein: CASSLDNPGTTNYGYTF. Supplemented by reference TRBV11-2 and TRBJ1-2, the full variable domain reads EAGVAQSPRYKIIEKRQSVAFWCNPISGHATLYWYQQILGQGPKLLIQFQNNGVVDDSQLPKDRFSAERLKGVDSTLKIQPAKLEDSAVYLCASSLDNPGTTNYGYTFGSGTRLTVV.